The clone carrying this TCR beta chain has at least ten counts. Its antigen is unknown. The CDR3 is 13 residues long. Germline V gives CDR1 MNHEY, CDR2 SMNVEV (reference sequence). V dropped 2 bases and J dropped 8 bases, with 10 bases sitting between them. The record originates from a study of T cells in Graves' hyperthyroidism and ophthalmopathy. Regarding the study as a whole: A 13 V-J model separated ophthalmopathy from stable hyperthyroidism. Blood held most thyroid clonotypes expanded above 0.001 frequency.

Amplification of TCR beta CDR3 regions was performed using RNA transcripts as template. The TCR CDR3 first-round RT-PCR relied on the HTBI primer set. A single record per CDR3 protein comes from TCRdb applying MiXCR to the multiplex PCR reads. The repertoire holds a few hundred thousand distinct CDR3 sequences, with about 14% as singletons. The chain has TRBV27 and TRBJ2-1; a possible D gene is TRBD1 (6 bases). The sequencing input was blood. The clonotype comes from a middle-aged woman with Graves' hyperthyroidism that later progressed to Graves' ophthalmopathy. The CDR3 nucleotides read TGTGCCAGCAGTTTAGGGGGCATCGATGAGCAGTTCTTC. Its protein is CASSLGGIDEQFF.